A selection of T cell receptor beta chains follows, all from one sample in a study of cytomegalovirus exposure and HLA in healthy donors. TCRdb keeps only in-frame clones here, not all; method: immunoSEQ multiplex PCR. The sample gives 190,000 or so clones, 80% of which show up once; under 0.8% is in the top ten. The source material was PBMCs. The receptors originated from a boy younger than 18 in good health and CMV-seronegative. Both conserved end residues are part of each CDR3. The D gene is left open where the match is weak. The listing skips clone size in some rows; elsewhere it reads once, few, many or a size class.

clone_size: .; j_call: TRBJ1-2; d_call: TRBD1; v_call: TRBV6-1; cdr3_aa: CASSEATGSGGYGYTF; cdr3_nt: TGTGCCAGCAGTGAAGCGACTGGGTCAGGGGGATATGGCTACACCTTC
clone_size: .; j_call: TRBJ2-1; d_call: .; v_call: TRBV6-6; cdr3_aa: CASRAGTELNEQFF; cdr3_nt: TGTGCCAGCAGGGCCGGGACTGAACTTAATGAGCAGTTCTTC
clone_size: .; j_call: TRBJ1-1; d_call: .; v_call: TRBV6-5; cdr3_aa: CASSHLFLTRPEAFF; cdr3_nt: TGTGCCAGCAGTCACCTCTTCCTCACGCGCCCTGAAGCATTCTTT
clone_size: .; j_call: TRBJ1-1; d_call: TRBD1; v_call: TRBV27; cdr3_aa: CASSLRTGKRTEAFF; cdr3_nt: TGTGCCAGCAGTTTAAGGACAGGGAAGAGGACTGAAGCTTTCTTT
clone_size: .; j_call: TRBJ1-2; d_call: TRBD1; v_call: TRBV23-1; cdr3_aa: CASSQEFGTGGDLNYGYTF; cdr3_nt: TGCGCCAGCAGTCAAGAATTTGGGACAGGGGGAGATCTTAACTATGGCTACACCTTC
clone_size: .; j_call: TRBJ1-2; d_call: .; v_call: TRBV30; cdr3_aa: CAWSSGRDYGYTF; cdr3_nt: TGTGCCTGGAGTAGTGGCAGGGACTATGGCTACACCTTC
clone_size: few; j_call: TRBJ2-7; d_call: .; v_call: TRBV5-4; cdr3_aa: CASSRSPYEQYF; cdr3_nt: TGTGCCAGCAGCCGGTCCCCCTACGAGCAGTACTTC
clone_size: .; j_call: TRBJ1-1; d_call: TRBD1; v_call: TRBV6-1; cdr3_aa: CASSGHRGQRNTEAFF; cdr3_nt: TGTGCCAGCAGTGGTCACAGGGGGCAAAGGAACACTGAAGCTTTCTTT
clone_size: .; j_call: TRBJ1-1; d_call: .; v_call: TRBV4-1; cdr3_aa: CASSQDYSRGREAFF; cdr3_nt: TGCGCCAGCAGCCAAGATTATTCAAGGGGTCGTGAAGCTTTCTTT
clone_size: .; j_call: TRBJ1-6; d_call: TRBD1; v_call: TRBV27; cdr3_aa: CASSFTTGLSPLHF; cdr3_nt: TGTGCCAGCAGTTTCACGACAGGGCTTTCACCCCTCCACTTT
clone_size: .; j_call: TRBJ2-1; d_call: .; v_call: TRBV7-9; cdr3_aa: CSSSPVLGVVSYNEQFF; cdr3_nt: TGTTCCAGCAGCCCAGTTCTCGGGGTGGTCTCCTACAATGAGCAGTTCTTC
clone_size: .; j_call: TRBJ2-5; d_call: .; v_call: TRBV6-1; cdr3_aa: CATKRHPQETQYF; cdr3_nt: TGTGCCACAAAAAGACATCCTCAAGAGACCCAGTACTTC
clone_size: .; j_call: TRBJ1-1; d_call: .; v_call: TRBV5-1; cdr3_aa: CASSLVRDTEAFF; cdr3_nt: TGCGCCAGCAGCTTGGTCAGGGACACTGAAGCTTTCTTT
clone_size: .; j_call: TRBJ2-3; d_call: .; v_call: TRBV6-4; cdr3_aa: CASSAQGRGSTDTQYF; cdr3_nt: TGTGCCAGCAGTGCGCAGGGGAGGGGAAGCACAGATACGCAGTATTTT